The clone carrying this T cell receptor (beta chain) came up a few times. As yet, its antigen is unknown. Each CDR3 protein is one row after TCRdb ran MiXCR on the reads. The sample has approximately 990,000 distinct CDR3 sequences; 25% to 40% are singletons. This record comes from a study of T cell repertoires in cytomegalovirus infection. The CDR3 has 13 amino acids. Germline CDR1 and CDR2: LNHNV and YYDKDF (reference sequence). The material sequenced was cultured CD8+ T cells from PBMCs, taken from culture after CMV antigen stimulation. The chain has TRBV15 and TRBJ2-2; D might be TRBD1 or TRBD2, each matching 5 bases. The source of this sequence is a human donor in good health (CMV status not recorded). Some clones in this sample may be carry-over from other donors' samples. The CDR3 loop reads CATGPKRSGELFF. The CDR3 region has the DNA TGTGCAACGGGACCGAAGAGATCCGGGGAGCTGTTTTTT.